These 20 T cell receptor beta chains originate from one sample sequenced in a study of blood T cells in healthy people across ages. PCR was performed a second time for about 7 to 12 cycles using a sample-barcoded 5' primer and a J-beta primer mix. TCRdb itself ran the 5' RACE reads through MiXCR, one entry per CDR3 protein. The table includes approximately 810,000 distinct CDR3 sequences, roughly 26% detected once. The sample taken for sequencing was blood. The receptor source for this set is a woman aged 80 or older in good health.

The J gene is TRBJ1-2, the V gene TRBV6-6; a possible D gene is TRBD1 (6 bases). V lost 10 bases and J lost 8, with 23 bases in between. The germline V gene encodes CDR1 MNHNY and CDR2 SVGAGI (reference sequence). The CDR3 sequence is 14 residues long. CDR3 amino acids: CATKSSGQRGGYTF. The CDR3 region has the DNA TGTGCCACCAAATCATCTGGACAGCGGGGGGGCTACACCTTC.

This clonotype appeared a few times. This may stem from a read error, because a much larger clone lies one nucleotide away. The chain couples TRBV2 to TRBJ2-5; D possibly corresponds to TRBD2 (6 bases). The germline CDR1 and CDR2 sequences are SNHLY and FYNNEI. There are 12 residues in the CDR3. The germline V and J ends were trimmed by 7 bases and 9 bases, with 15 bases remaining between them. DNA of the CDR3: TGTGCCAGCAAGAGAATGAGGGAGGCCCAGTACTTC. Translated: CASKRMREAQYF.

This clonotype came up many times. J is TRBJ2-1 and V is TRBV12-3 or TRBV12-4; the D is unclear. V was shortened by 6 bases and J by 1 base, with 13 bases between the two germline ends. The length of the CDR3 is 15 residues. The DNA of the CDR3 is TGTGCCAGCAGCCCATCTTGGCAATCCTACAATGAGCAGTTCTTC. Translated: CASSPSWQSYNEQFF.

V gene TRBV7-2 combines with J gene TRBJ1-1, with D perhaps TRBD1 (5 bases). The CDR3 contains 14 residues. Trimming cost V 6 bases and J 4 bases, with 15 bases left between them. Germline CDR1 reads SGHTA; CDR2 reads FQGNSA. The CDR3 DNA reads TGTGCCAGCAGAAACCTAGCGGGGGGCACTGAAGCTTTCTTT. Amino acid sequence: CASRNLAGGTEAFF.

This clonotype was detected ten times or more. The chain employs TRBV20-1 and TRBJ2-1; the D is unclear. V was cut by 6 bases and J by 0 bases, with 12 bases left in between. The germline gives CDR1 DFQATT, CDR2 SNEGSKA (reference sequence). This CDR3 contains 14 residues. The CDR3: CSADPISSYNEQFF. CDR3 bases: TGCAGTGCCGATCCGATCTCCTCCTACAATGAGCAGTTCTTC.

The chain links TRBV4-1 to TRBJ1-1, with D unclear. The CDR3 is 15 amino acids. The V and J ends lost 0 bases and 8 bases respectively, with 16 bases between them. Looked up from germline, CDR1 is MGHRA and CDR2 is YSYEKL. Written as DNA, the CDR3 is TGCGCCAGCAGCCAAGATAAATGGACCGCTGGGGAAGCTTTCTTT. Amino acids: CASSQDKWTAGEAFF.

The table lists this clonotype with a count of one. A read error may produce the germline difference seen at one junction end. The rearrangement uses TRBV5-1 and TRBJ2-7, with 9 bases identical to TRBD1. CDR1 and CDR2 from the germline V gene are SGHRS and YFSETQ. CDR3 size: 13 residues. CDR3 nucleotides: TGCGCCAGCAGCGCGGGACAGGGATACGGGCAGTACTTC. It encodes CASSAGQGYGQYF.

This clonotype showed up many times. V usage is TRBV20-1 and J usage is TRBJ2-5; no reliable D call. This CDR3 has 14 amino acids. CDR1 and CDR2 from the germline V gene are DFQATT and SNEGSKA (reference sequence). Trimming cost V 1 base and J 1 base, with 10 bases left between them. The CDR3 loop is CSARVVTVQETQYF. The CDR3 DNA sequence: TGCAGTGCTAGAGTTGTCACGGTCCAAGAGACCCAGTACTTC.

This clonotype was observed a handful of times. This may stem from a read error, because a much larger clone lies one nucleotide away. This chain uses TRBV20-1 with TRBJ2-1, with 8 bases lining up with TRBD1. Gene TRBJ2-7 matches the end of the DNA better, so the J call may be wrong. CDR1 is DFQATT and CDR2 is SNEGSKA in the germline V gene (reference sequence). The CDR3 sequence is 15 residues long. Here the CDR3 reads CSAERGTGSYNEQYF. The CDR3 DNA reads as TGCAGTGCGGAAAGAGGGACAGGCTCCTACAATGAGCAGTACTTC.

For this clonotype: This clone may be a read error of a much larger clone one base away. The V gene is TRBV6-2 or TRBV6-3, the J gene TRBJ2-6; D ambiguous. Germline loops: CDR1 MNHEY, CDR2 SVGEGT. There are 16 residues in the CDR3. V was pared by 2 bases and J by 2 bases, with 10 bases between. In nucleotides, the CDR3 is TGTGCCAGCAGTTACGGTAGTTACCCTGGGGCCAACGTCCTGACTTTC. This encodes CASSYGSYPGANVLTF.

This clonotype has ten or more counts. The chain employs TRBV10-3 and TRBJ2-3; D is unresolved. CDR1 is ENHRY, CDR2 SYGVKD, per germline. CDR3 length: 13 amino acids. The V end lost 7 bases, the J end lost 3 bases, and 11 bases lay between the germline ends. CDR3 protein: CAINRIWTDTQYF. The CDR3 nucleotides read TGTGCCATCAATCGAATTTGGACAGATACGCAGTATTTT.

The sample holds a few counts of this clonotype. The CDR3 bases are TGTGCCAGCAGCTTAGTGGCAGGTGAAGCTTTCTTT. This translates into CASSLVAGEAFF. This chain joins TRBV7-2 and TRBJ1-1; D unclear. Germline V gene sequence: CDR1 SGHTA, CDR2 FQGNSA. The CDR3 runs 12 residues. Trimming stripped 1 base from V and 7 bases from J, with 7 bases between.

This clonotype was counted many times. The chain has TRBV27 and TRBJ1-6; D is possibly TRBD1 (5 bases). The CDR3 has 12 amino acids. Germline CDR1 is MNHEY and CDR2 is SMNVEV (reference sequence). V lost 8 bases to trimming and J lost 13 bases, with 15 bases between them. CDR3 region: CASGPRGAPLHF. In nucleotides, the CDR3 is TGTGCCAGCGGCCCCCGCGGGGCTCCCCTCCACTTT.

Written as DNA, the CDR3 is TGTGCCAGCAGCCAAGTCCCGGGACAGGGGGTTATTGGGGCCAACGTCCTGACTTTC. Amino acid sequence: CASSQVPGQGVIGANVLTF. The rearrangement links TRBV3-1 to TRBJ2-6; 11 bases fit TRBD1. The germline CDR1 and CDR2 sequences are LGHDT and YNNKEL (reference sequence). The trim removed 1 base at V and 3 bases at J, leaving 8 bases unmatched. The CDR3 is 19 amino acids.

This clonotype was picked up many times. In DNA form, the CDR3 reads TGTGCCACCAGCAGAGATCAAGCGGGGGGGCGGGGGACCCAGTACTTC. It specifies CATSRDQAGGRGTQYF. V is TRBV15 and J is TRBJ2-5; 10 positions match TRBD2. V was clipped by 0 bases and J by 7 bases; unmatched bases: 8. The CDR3 is 16 residues long. The V gene's germline CDR1 is LNHNV and CDR2 YYDKDF (reference sequence).

This clonotype was counted a few times. This chain links TRBV20-1 with TRBJ1-1; TRBD1 agrees at 7 bases. In germline, CDR1 is DFQATT, CDR2 SNEGSKA (reference sequence). After removal of 7 bases from V and 4 bases from J, the junction contained 6 bases not matched to a gene. The CDR3 is made up of 12 amino acids. The CDR3 spells CSVKGAVTEAFF. The CDR3 DNA follows: TGCAGTGTCAAGGGGGCGGTCACTGAAGCTTTCTTT.

This clonotype appeared many times. V is TRBV6-5 and J is TRBJ1-4; D unresolved. The germline V gene encodes CDR1 MNHEY and CDR2 SVGAGI. The CDR3 totals 15 residues. Trimming pared 2 bases from V and 3 bases from J, leaving 10 bases between. The CDR3 here is CASSYVRGANEKLFF. The CDR3 nucleotides read TGTGCCAGCAGTTACGTACGGGGAGCTAATGAAAAACTGTTTTTT.

For this clonotype: A much larger clone lies one base from this, so it may be a read error. The V and J genes are TRBV7-9 and TRBJ2-7, with 9 nucleotides matching TRBD2. CDR1 and CDR2 (germline): SEHNR, FQNEAQ (reference sequence). V shed 5 bases, J shed 7 bases, and the junction held 15 bases outside the gene matches. CDR3 size: 16 residues. The CDR3 region is CASSTRSGGTNNEQYF. In DNA, the CDR3 is TGTGCCAGCAGCACCCGCAGCGGGGGGACCAACAATGAGCAGTACTTC.

The V and J genes are TRBV7-2 and TRBJ2-5; TRBD2 matches at 11 bases. J gave up 5 bases and V 1 base, and 6 bases lay outside the gene matches. CDR3 length: 16 amino acids. Germline-derived CDR1 and CDR2 are SGHTA and FQGNSA. The CDR3 loop reads CASSLGLAGGHETQYF. The CDR3 DNA follows: TGTGCCAGCAGCTTAGGATTAGCGGGGGGGCACGAGACCCAGTACTTC.

This clonotype showed up just a few times. V and J are TRBV2 and TRBJ2-4; perhaps TRBD1 as D (6 bases). The length of the CDR3 is 14 residues. Deletions cut 6 bases from V and 5 bases from J, with 14 bases between. In germline, CDR1 is SNHLY, CDR2 FYNNEI. CDR3 loop: CASSRSPGENIQYF. DNA of the CDR3: TGTGCCAGCAGCCGAAGCCCAGGGGAAAACATTCAGTACTTC.